These 30 T cell receptor beta chains were sequenced from one sample in a study of identical twins. TCRdb re-derived calls from the 5' RACE reads in MiXCR, one entry per CDR3 protein. The sample holds 600,000 to 850,000 distinct CDR3 sequences, around a sixth seen once. The same data also contributed to another study, on T cells expressing NK-cell markers.

The sample taken for sequencing was PBMCs. The receptors stem from a woman under 30 in good health.

This clonotype was counted a few times. This sequence joins TRBV20-1 and TRBJ2-1; the match to TRBD2 covers 7 bases. The length of the CDR3 is 15 residues. The trim removed 1 base at V and 9 bases at J, leaving 12 bases unmatched. Germline V gene data show CDR1 as DFQATT and CDR2 as SNEGSKA (reference sequence). The CDR3 here is CSARVGGRYSGEQFF. DNA for the CDR3: TGCAGTGCTAGAGTGGGGGGGAGATACTCGGGTGAGCAGTTCTTC.

This CDR3 reads CASGQISDEQFF. The CDR3 DNA reads as TGCGCCAGCGGCCAGATTTCGGATGAGCAGTTCTTC. The chain joins TRBV5-1 to TRBJ2-1; D remains unclear. Trimming cost V 7 bases and J 8 bases, with 13 bases left between them. This CDR3 contains 12 residues. Germline V gene data show CDR1 as SGHRS and CDR2 as YFSETQ.

This clonotype was seen only a few times. Written as DNA, the CDR3 is TGTGCCAGCAGCGTAGCTCCCGCAGCCCCTAACGAGCAGTACTTC. Translation: CASSVAPAAPNEQYF. This sequence joins TRBV9 and TRBJ2-7, with D unclear. Looked up from germline, CDR1 is SGDLS and CDR2 is YYNGEE. There are 15 residues in the CDR3. V gave up 0 bases and J gave up 5 bases, with 15 bases separating them.

The table lists this clonotype with a few counts. V usage is TRBV5-1 and J usage is TRBJ2-2; D is unresolved. Germline CDR1 and CDR2: SGHRS and YFSETQ. This CDR3 contains 16 residues. Trimming shortened V by 3 bases and J by 5 bases, and 17 bases separated the two germline ends. Here the CDR3 DNA reads TGCGCCAGCAGCTCCGGGCCCTCGAGTGGGACCGGGGAGCTGTTTTTT. Amino acid sequence: CASSSGPSSGTGELFF.

V gene TRBV20-1 combines with J gene TRBJ1-2; TRBD1 might be the D (6 bases). The CDR3 is 14 amino acids. V was shortened by 6 bases and J by 3 bases, with 17 bases between the two germline ends. In germline, CDR1 is DFQATT, CDR2 SNEGSKA (reference sequence). The CDR3 protein is CSARGRALDYGYTF. The CDR3 DNA reads as TGCAGTGCCAGGGGCCGGGCCTTGGACTATGGCTACACCTTC.

The J gene is TRBJ1-5, the V gene TRBV5-1; perhaps TRBD1 as D (5 bases). Germline CDR1 reads SGHRS; CDR2 reads YFSETQ. The CDR3 has 14 residues. The ends were cut back, 0 bases at V and 6 bases at J, with 10 bases in the middle. In DNA form, the CDR3 reads TGCGCCAGCAGCTTGGAGGGGCGTGGTCAGCCCCAGCATTTT. This encodes CASSLEGRGQPQHF.

In its sample, this clonotype was seen a few times. The chain recombines TRBV12-3 or TRBV12-4 with TRBJ2-3; either TRBD1 or TRBD2 may supply D (5 bases each). Trimming took off 5 bases at V and 2 bases at J, with 14 bases between the two ends. The CDR3 consists of 15 residues. CDR3 DNA: TGTGCCAGCAGTATTAGACAGCGGATCACAGATACGCAGTATTTT. This translates into CASSIRQRITDTQYF.

V is TRBV29-1 and J is TRBJ2-7; TRBD2 might be the D (6 bases). V gave up 4 bases and J gave up 2 bases, with 15 bases separating them. The germline CDR1 and CDR2 sequences are SQVTM and ANQGSEA. CDR3 size: 14 residues. The CDR3 sequence is CSVGHRDSTYEQYF. The CDR3 DNA reads as TGCAGCGTTGGGCACCGGGACTCCACCTACGAGCAGTACTTC.

This clonotype turned up a few times. This chain uses TRBV12-3 or TRBV12-4 with TRBJ1-5; no clear D gene. Trimming pared 5 bases from V and 3 bases from J, leaving 11 bases between. The CDR3 is made up of 14 amino acids. CDR3 coding DNA: TGTGCCAGCAGTCTACGGGGATACAATCAGCCCCAGCATTTT. Amino acid sequence: CASSLRGYNQPQHF.

In its sample, this clonotype was seen a few times. The J gene is TRBJ2-7, the V gene TRBV7-8; TRBD2 is a possible D gene (5 bases). Germline-derived CDR1 and CDR2 are SGHVS and FQNEAQ. The CDR3 contains 14 residues. Between the trimmed V and J ends, which lost 1 base and 9 bases, there was a span of 16 bases. Here the CDR3 reads CASSLGGLLLGQYF. CDR3 nucleotides: TGTGCCAGCAGCTTAGGCGGACTGCTCTTGGGGCAGTACTTC. Together with reference TRBV7-8 and TRBJ2-7, the CDR3 gives the full variable domain: GAGVSQSPRYKVAKRGQDVALRCDPISGHVSLFWYQQALGQGPEFLTYFQNEAQLDKSGLPSDRFFAERPEGSVSTLKIQRTQQEDSAVYLCASSLGGLLLGQYFGPGTRLTVT.

This clonotype was detected a few times. The chain couples TRBV12-3 or TRBV12-4 to TRBJ1-6; a possible D gene is TRBD1 (6 bases). With 4 bases removed from V and 6 bases from J, the gap between germline ends came to 10 bases. This CDR3 comprises 14 residues. The CDR3 spells CASSSVGGNSPLHF. The CDR3 nucleotides are TGTGCCAGCAGTTCCGTAGGGGGTAATTCACCCCTCCACTTT.

This sequence joins TRBV5-1 and TRBJ2-6; no definite D call. CDR1 SGHRS and CDR2 YFSETQ come from the germline V gene. The CDR3 is 14 amino acids. The V and J ends lost 5 bases and 0 bases respectively, with 6 bases between them. CDR3 DNA: TGCGCCAGCAGAGGTTTCTCTGGGGCCAACGTCCTGACTTTC. This encodes CASRGFSGANVLTF.

This clonotype was counted once. This rearrangement joins TRBV9 to TRBJ2-6; D is ambiguous. CDR3 length: 16 residues. The germline V gene encodes CDR1 SGDLS and CDR2 YYNGEE. The V end was cut by 2 bases, the J end by 4 bases, with 13 bases between. The CDR3 DNA sequence: TGTGCCAGCAGCGTTCAGGCCCTTATAGGGGCCAACGTCCTGACTTTC. It codes for CASSVQALIGANVLTF.

The J gene is TRBJ2-7, the V gene TRBV4-3, with D tentatively TRBD2 (5 bases). Per germline, CDR1 LGHNA and CDR2 YSLEER. V lost 1 base to trimming and J lost 8 bases, with 9 bases between them. The CDR3 extends over 12 amino acids. CDR3 protein: CASSQGSGKQYF. DNA of the CDR3: TGCGCCAGCAGCCAAGGGTCGGGAAAGCAGTACTTC.

The V gene is TRBV20-1, the J gene TRBJ2-1, with D uncertain. V dropped 3 bases and J dropped 11 bases, with 14 bases sitting between them. The CDR3 sequence is 12 residues long. Germline loops: CDR1 DFQATT, CDR2 SNEGSKA (reference sequence). For the CDR3, the DNA is TGCAGTGCTAGTAAACTAACTCCTAAGCAGTTCTTC. This sequence encodes CSASKLTPKQFF.

This clonotype was picked up a small number of times. The chain links TRBV5-1 to TRBJ2-5; the D gene could be TRBD1 or TRBD2 (5 bases each). V was clipped by 4 bases and J by 1 base, with 11 bases between them. The CDR3 covers 14 residues. Germline loops: CDR1 SGHRS, CDR2 YFSETQ. CDR3 region: CASSLRDGQETQYF. Written as DNA, the CDR3 is TGCGCCAGCAGCCTCCGGGACGGCCAAGAGACCCAGTACTTC.

This clonotype was detected only a few times. The V and J genes are TRBV29-1 and TRBJ2-3, with D perhaps matching TRBD1 (6 bases). The CDR3 contains 14 residues. From germline, CDR1 is SQVTM and CDR2 ANQGSEA. V dropped 6 bases and J dropped 6 bases, with 19 bases sitting between them. The CDR3 reads CSVILTLGADTQYF. In DNA form, the CDR3 reads TGCAGCGTGATCCTCACTCTGGGGGCGGATACGCAGTATTTT.

The gene calls are TRBV12-3 or TRBV12-4 and TRBJ2-1, with TRBD2 matching over 10 bases. V gave up 6 bases and J gave up 3 bases; unmatched junction bases: 5. This CDR3 has 15 residues. The CDR3 loop is CASRITSGDYNEQFF. The CDR3 bases are TGTGCCAGCAGAATTACTAGCGGGGACTACAATGAGCAGTTCTTC.

This clonotype was observed a few times. The chain is built from TRBV10-3 and TRBJ2-7; possible D gene TRBD1, 5 bases. The V and J ends lost 4 bases and 3 bases respectively, with 13 bases between them. The CDR3 runs to 14 residues. Germline V gives CDR1 ENHRY, CDR2 SYGVKD. DNA of the CDR3: TGTGCCATCAGTGGTGACAGAGAACTCTACGAGCAGTACTTC. Amino acids: CAISGDRELYEQYF.

This clonotype occurred a few times. The CDR3 DNA reads as TGTGCCAGCAGTCGATTGGTAGCGGGAGAGGGCTACGAGCAGTACTTC. This sequence encodes CASSRLVAGEGYEQYF. The V gene is TRBV12-3 or TRBV12-4, the J gene TRBJ2-7; 9 bases match TRBD2. The CDR3 runs to 16 residues. Trimming took 5 bases from V and 3 from J; bases not matched to a gene: 11.

The V gene is TRBV29-1, the J gene TRBJ2-3, with D hard to call. Germline CDR1 is SQVTM and CDR2 is ANQGSEA. The CDR3 is 11 residues long. V was pared by 8 bases and J by 4 bases, with 10 bases between. The CDR3: CSMGLADTQYF. The CDR3 DNA is TGCAGCATGGGATTGGCAGATACGCAGTATTTT.

This clonotype occurred a few times. The genes are TRBV6-2 or TRBV6-3 and TRBJ2-6; tentative D call: TRBD1 (6 bases). V lost 3 bases to trimming and J lost 0 bases, with 12 bases between them. CDR1 and CDR2 (germline): MNHEY, SVGEGT. The CDR3 has 17 residues. Written as DNA, the CDR3 is TGTGCCAGCAGTTATTGGGGACACCGCTCTGGGGCCAACGTCCTGACTTTC. Translation gives CASSYWGHRSGANVLTF.

The V gene is TRBV6-5, the J gene TRBJ1-1; D unclear. The germline CDR1 and CDR2 sequences are MNHEY and SVGAGI. V was shortened by 2 bases and J by 3 bases, with 10 bases between the two germline ends. The CDR3 length is 14 residues. CDR3 DNA sequence: TGTGCCAGCAGTTACACGGGCGGGGACACTGAAGCTTTCTTT. As protein: CASSYTGGDTEAFF.

This chain joins TRBV10-3 and TRBJ2-1, with TRBD2 identical over 9 bases. V lost 8 bases and J lost 8; bases outside the gene matches: 13. This CDR3 region has 15 residues. CDR1 and CDR2 from the germline V gene are ENHRY and SYGVKD. CDR3 residues: CAIRKGGRARYEQFF. The CDR3, as DNA: TGTGCCATCCGGAAAGGCGGGAGGGCCCGTTATGAGCAGTTCTTC.

The chain employs TRBV20-1 and TRBJ2-7; 7 positions match TRBD2. Per germline, CDR1 DFQATT and CDR2 SNEGSKA (reference sequence). V lost 5 bases, J lost 4 bases, and 5 bases stayed unmatched. The CDR3 extends over 12 amino acids. The CDR3 here is CSAAPGGYEQYF. Here the CDR3 DNA reads TGCAGTGCTGCCCCCGGGGGGTACGAGCAGTACTTC.

The chain recombines TRBV7-2 with TRBJ2-5, with 11 positions matching TRBD2. The CDR3 spans 17 residues. CDR1 is SGHTA, CDR2 FQGNSA, per germline. The V and J ends lost 3 bases and 1 base, in that order; junction bases with no gene match: 7. The CDR3 bases are TGTGCCAGCAGCTTCGGCCTTACTAGCGGGAGCCAAGAGACCCAGTACTTC. This translates into CASSFGLTSGSQETQYF.

Details on this clonotype: A junction boundary mismatches the germline segment, possibly from a read error. The V gene is TRBV5-1, the J gene TRBJ1-3, with D unclear. Germline-derived CDR1 and CDR2 are SGHRS and YFSETQ. This CDR3 contains 13 residues. CDR3: CASRLGSGNTIYF. CDR3 DNA sequence: TGCGCCAGCAGGTTGGGCTCTGGAAACACCATATATTTT.

The table lists this clonotype with a few counts. The rearrangement uses TRBV12-3 or TRBV12-4 and TRBJ1-2; D ambiguous. This CDR3 region has 12 residues. Trimming cost V 0 bases and J 9 bases, with 8 bases left between them. The DNA of the CDR3 is TGTGCCAGCAGTTTAGCCGCGCCAAGCTACACCTTC. Residues: CASSLAAPSYTF.

This clonotype has a handful of counts. This chain links TRBV27 with TRBJ2-7; TRBD2 matches 12 bases. Germline CDR1 reads MNHEY; CDR2 reads SMNVEV (reference sequence). With 4 bases clipped from V and 6 bases from J, the junction kept 7 bases outside the gene matches. The CDR3 has 15 residues. CDR3 DNA sequence: TGTGCCAGCAGTTCTAGCGGGAGGGCCTTAGGCGAGCAGTACTTC. Encoded protein: CASSSSGRALGEQYF.

This clonotype was counted only a few times. CDR3 amino acids: CSVLTSGSSNEQFF. CDR3 bases: TGCAGCGTCCTGACTAGCGGGAGCTCCAATGAGCAGTTCTTC. This chain links TRBV29-1 with TRBJ2-1, with 12 bases matching TRBD2. The CDR3 loop spans 14 amino acids. With V trimmed by 6 bases and J by 6 bases, 6 bases remained unmatched. Germline lookup yields CDR1 SQVTM and CDR2 ANQGSEA.